This T cell receptor (beta chain) was captured by sequencing in a study of CXCR3-negative and CXCR3-positive naive CD8 T cells (dated by TCRdb to the late 2010s). In terms of the full investigation: In total, about 130 million TRB reads were obtained, or roughly 1.5 +/- 0.3 million reads per library. Diversity and physicochemical repertoire analyses covered 10 to 11 donors pooled from two independent experiments. For the TRBV-TRBJ cluster analysis, the naive subsets came from about five donors, while the memory cells came from 3 donors. Findings and caveats that apply to the study as a whole: Repertoire diversity was comparably high in both naive subsets but much lower in memory CD8+ T cells. Surface CD5, linked to self-reactivity in mice, was comparable between naive subsets; TCR interaction strength was therefore also inferred from TRB CDR3 physicochemical properties. CXCR3 expression partially decreased after cryopreservation, so most assays used freshly isolated PBMCs. Naive CXCR3-negative and CXCR3-positive cells from the same donor showed similar TRBV-TRBJ usage, whereas memory cells showed distinct patterns. Compared with CXCR3-negative naive cells, CXCR3-positive naive cells had TRB CDR3s with higher hydrophobicity (lower Kidera factor 4), lower energy, and higher strength and volume indices.

Note on this clonotype: Its binding antigen is unknown.

The CDR3 runs 16 residues from the cysteine to the phenylalanine. No DNA sequence is on record. The germline V gene (reference sequence) gives CDR1 as DFQATT and CDR2 as SNEGSKA. Sequencing was carried out with a NextSeq 550. The Human TCR Profiling Kit (MiLaboratory) was used to prepare UMI-labeled 5' RACE TRB cDNA libraries. cDNA synthesis used the entire amount of extracted RNA, and PCR amplification then used the entire amount of cDNA produced. The libraries were made side by side, with each library going through the same number of PCR cycles. Turning to the authors' computational methods: With a minimum of two reads required per UMI, MIGEC and MiXCR pulled out about 50,000 +/- 10,000 unique UMI-labeled TRB cDNA molecules from each library. On average, each library contained roughly 40,000 +/- 10,000 functional in-frame TRB CDR3 nucleotide clonotypes without stop codons. Diversity metrics, including normalized Shannon-Wiener and Chao1, were computed in VDJtools after downsampling to 5000 UMI-labeled TRB molecules per sample. VDJtools was used to calculate clonotype-size-weighted physicochemical properties of the central five CDR3 residues, namely interaction energy, strength, volume and Kidera factor 4. TCRdb reprocessed the reads, reporting each CDR3 protein sequence once and no DNA. The V and J calls were not made by the authors but by TCRdb's processing. In this sample's table one finds roughly 7,900 distinct CDR3 sequences. In total, the top ten clones hold more than 2% of the sample.

Each CD8+ T cell subset was flow-sorted in triplicate, and 250,000 to 350,000 cells per subset were placed directly into RLT lysis buffer. To keep memory contaminants out, a stringent definition of naive CD8+ T cells was applied: CD45RO-CCR7+CD27+CD95-. Peripheral blood mononuclear cells were isolated from buffy coats by standard density gradient centrifugation. A FACSAria III was used to flow-sort naive CXCR3-negative and CXCR3-positive CD8+ T cells. Total RNA was extracted from sorted cells with an RNeasy Mini Kit. The source material was naive CXCR3- CD8+ T cells from blood. The cell subset or site label, as the study defines it: CD45RO-CCR7+CD27+CD95- naive CD8+ T cells lacking CXCR3 (TNR3-). The receptor was isolated from a human donor in good health. Some clones in this sample may be carry-over from other donors' samples. The sequence links TRBV20-1 to TRBJ1-5. The CDR3 loop reads CSAALEGMYSNQPQHF.